This T cell receptor (beta chain) was obtained from a study of blood T cell repertoires in COVID-19. Study background: The study drew acute and convalescent COVID-19 samples from the United States, Italy and Spain. T cells, B-cell-depleted T cells, or PBMCs supplied cDNA or gDNA.

Germline values: CDR1 MGHRA, CDR2 YSYEKL. CDR3 size: 18 residues. Unmatched junction bases numbered 10, after V lost 0 bases and J lost 0 bases. Using immunoSEQ multiplex PCR, the repertoire was profiled, and TCRdb retains in-frame clones only, with some absent. The repertoire consists of some 50,000 clones, with approximately 93% occurring once and the leading ten covering 1%. Those enrolled in Seattle joined during active infection and were followed longitudinally afterward. The clonotype originates from a man aged 55 to 70 with COVID-19, enrolled during active disease. Sample: peripheral blood. V gene TRBV4-1 combines with J gene TRBJ2-7; 8 bases agree with TRBD2. The CDR3 sequence is CASSQEAVGLAGSYEQYF. CDR3 sequence (DNA): TGCGCCAGCAGCCAAGAAGCGGTCGGGCTAGCGGGCTCCTACGAGCAGTACTTC.